These 3 T cell receptor beta chains were sequenced from one sample in a study of T cell changes during pregnancy in multiple sclerosis. TCRdb's table, derived via immunoSEQ multiplex PCR, lists solely in-frame clones and lacks some. The sample gives 65,000 to 90,000 clones, around 93% of which show up once; roughly 4% is in the top ten. Material: PBMCs, obtained in the first trimester of pregnancy. Source of these receptors: a female donor in good health, serving as a control in a pregnancy study. Some clones in this sample may be carry-over from other donors' samples.

The V call is TRBV10-3, the J call TRBJ2-6, with D tentatively TRBD1 (6 bases). Trimming removed 4 bases from V and 1 base from J, with 17 bases in between. This CDR3 region has 18 residues. Germline-derived CDR1 and CDR2 are ENHRY and SYGVKD. As DNA, the CDR3 is TGTGCCATCAGTGCCAACTTGGGGGCAGCTTCTGGGGCCAACGTCCTGACTTTC. This gives the protein CAISANLGAASGANVLTF.

The J gene is TRBJ2-2, the V gene TRBV5-1; 8 bases fit TRBD1. The CDR3 is 14 residues long. The germline CDR1 and CDR2 sequences are SGHRS and YFSETQ. With 4 bases clipped from V and 5 bases from J, the junction kept 4 bases outside the gene matches. The chain's CDR3 is CASSMTGETGELFF. The CDR3 DNA reads as TGCGCCAGCAGCATGACAGGGGAAACCGGGGAGCTGTTTTTT.

The V gene is TRBV5-4, the J gene TRBJ2-5; 10 bases match TRBD1. In germline, CDR1 is SGHNT, CDR2 YYREEE (reference sequence). With V trimmed by 4 bases and J by 5 bases, 14 bases remained unmatched. The CDR3 is made up of 17 amino acids. The CDR3 sequence: CASSPFNQDRGLETQYF. The CDR3 DNA is TGTGCCAGCAGCCCCTTCAATCAAGACAGGGGGCTGGAGACCCAGTACTTC.